The present T cell receptor beta chain was sequenced within a study of cytomegalovirus exposure and HLA in healthy donors. Findings and limits, study-wide: As a later analysis showed, several of the most significant clusters appeared to be linked to common viral pathogens. Evidence from a later analysis indicated that most CMV-associated TCR beta chains looked HLA-restricted. In vitro work confirmed that a few CMV-associated chains recognize CMV antigens. An assumption of roughly uniform sequencing depth across donors underlay the presence/absence analyses.

Germline V CDR1 and CDR2: SGHRS, YFSETQ. The CDR3 loop spans 15 amino acids. The V segment lost 2 bases and the J segment 6 bases; nucleotides outside the gene matches: 8. The PCR employed 60 Vbeta primers together with 13 Jbeta primers. Using immunoSEQ multiplex PCR, the repertoire was profiled, and TCRdb retains in-frame clones only, with some absent. There are about 200,000 clones in the sample; 75% to 85% occur only once, and approximately 0.4% lies in the top ten. As to this clone: The antigen remains unidentified.

The sequenced sample was PBMCs. The receptor comes from a male donor in good health and CMV-seropositive. This sequence joins TRBV5-1 and TRBJ1-2; the match to TRBD1 covers 9 bases. In nucleotides, the CDR3 is TGCGCCAGCAGCTTAACAGGGGGCCCCCTAGATGGCTACACCTTC. Protein product: CASSLTGGPLDGYTF. Filled out from reference TRBV5-1 and TRBJ1-2, the complete variable domain reads KAGVTQTPRYLIKTRGQQVTLSCSPISGHRSVSWYQQTPGQGLQFLFEYFSETQRNKGNFPGRFSGRQFSNSRSEMNVSTLELGDSALYLCASSLTGGPLDGYTFGSGTRLTVV.